This entry lists 10 T cell receptor beta chains sequenced from one sample in a study of shared clonotypes between healthy human individuals. Some clones are missing from TCRdb's copy, which holds only in-frame ones; the method was immunoSEQ multiplex PCR. The data contain around 2,100,000 clones, around 96% of them singletons. Naive CD8 cells, CD45RO-negative and positively selected for CCR7, excluded terminally differentiated effector memory CD45RA+ cells. Material: naive CD8+ T cells sorted from blood. These receptors were collected from a man aged 18 to 30 in good health.

The chain is built from TRBV4-1 and TRBJ1-2; D unclear. The germline gives CDR1 MGHRA, CDR2 YSYEKL. CDR3 length equals 15 residues. The V and J ends lost 1 base and 1 base respectively, with 10 bases between them. CDR3 sequence: CASSQVSGYNYGYTF. CDR3 DNA sequence: TGCGCCAGCAGCCAAGTATCCGGGTATAACTATGGCTACACCTTC.

The V call is TRBV19, the J call TRBJ2-2, with TRBD1 matching over 7 bases. The CDR3 spans 16 residues. Per the germline V gene, CDR1 is LNHDA and CDR2 is SQIVND (reference sequence). Trimming took 3 bases from V and 1 from J; bases not matched to a gene: 5. CDR3 nucleotide sequence: TGTGCCAGTAGTATTCCCCACAGGGGGAACACCGGGGAGCTGTTTTTT. Amino acids: CASSIPHRGNTGELFF.

This chain uses TRBV15 with TRBJ2-5, with D possibly TRBD1 on 5 matching bases. V was shortened by 0 bases and J by 5 bases, with 10 bases between the two germline ends. Germline CDR1 and CDR2: LNHNV and YYDKDF (reference sequence). This CDR3 spans 14 amino acids. As DNA, the CDR3 is TGTGCCACCAGCAGAGATCGTGGGGCGGAGACCCAGTACTTC. Translating it yields CATSRDRGAETQYF.

As for this clone: Its ends do not fully match the called genes, so a read error is possible. The CDR3 protein is CASSPSLGDTEAFF. The CDR3 DNA reads TGTGCTAGCAGCCCAAGTCTGGGTGACACTGAAGCTTTCTTT. J is TRBJ1-1 and V is TRBV7-7; D is unresolved. Germline V CDR1 and CDR2: SSHAT, FNYEAQ (reference sequence). The CDR3 is 14 residues long.

This clone was seen once. The chain couples TRBV4-1 to TRBJ2-1; TRBD2 matches 9 bases. Germline V gene lookup returns CDR1 MGHRA and CDR2 YSYEKL. The J segment lost 0 bases and the V segment lost 4 bases, leaving 7 bases of the junction unmatched. CDR3 length: 17 amino acids. In DNA form, the CDR3 reads TGCGCCAGCAGCCTGACAGATAGCGGGAGCTCCTACAATGAGCAGTTCTTC. It is translated as CASSLTDSGSSYNEQFF.

Notes on this clone: Additional DNA sequences in this sample encode the identical CDR3. The chain recombines TRBV5-1 with TRBJ2-3; the D gene is possibly TRBD1 (6 bases). The germline V gene encodes CDR1 SGHRS and CDR2 YFSETQ. V was shortened by 0 bases and J by 4 bases, with 12 bases between the two germline ends. The CDR3 has 15 amino acids. CDR3 in amino acids: CASSLEGGVADTQYF. The CDR3 DNA follows: TGCGCCAGCAGCTTGGAAGGGGGAGTAGCAGATACGCAGTATTTT.

The gene calls are TRBV2 and TRBJ1-4; no definite D call. This CDR3 comprises 14 residues. Per germline, CDR1 SNHLY and CDR2 FYNNEI. The V and J ends lost 1 base and 6 bases respectively, with 9 bases between them. DNA of the CDR3: TGTGCCAGCAGTGAAGACACAGTTCATGAAAAACTGTTTTTT. This encodes CASSEDTVHEKLFF.

The rearrangement uses TRBV7-9 and TRBJ2-1; D is uncertain. V lost 5 bases to trimming and J lost 4 bases, with 3 bases between them. The CDR3 is 11 residues long. The germline V gene encodes CDR1 SEHNR and CDR2 FQNEAQ (reference sequence). CDR3 in amino acids: CASSEYNEQFF. CDR3 bases: TGTGCCAGCAGCGAATACAATGAGCAGTTCTTC.

The chain has TRBV28 and TRBJ1-2; 7 positions match TRBD1. The junction had 8 bases not matched to a gene; V was cut back by 5 bases and J by 8 bases. CDR1 and CDR2 (germline): MDHEN, SYDVKM. CDR3 length equals 13 residues. The CDR3 protein is CASSPGGAWGYTF. The DNA of the CDR3 is TGTGCCAGCAGTCCAGGGGGGGCCTGGGGCTACACCTTC.

This chain connects TRBV27 to TRBJ2-1; TRBD1 aligns across 11 bases. CDR1 and CDR2 (germline): MNHEY, SMNVEV (reference sequence). V trimming: 5 bases; J trimming: 6 bases; junction bases outside the gene matches: 6. The CDR3 is 15 amino acids. CDR3 sequence reads: CASSPGDRGANEQFF. In DNA form, the CDR3 reads TGTGCCAGCAGTCCCGGGGACAGGGGGGCCAATGAGCAGTTCTTC.